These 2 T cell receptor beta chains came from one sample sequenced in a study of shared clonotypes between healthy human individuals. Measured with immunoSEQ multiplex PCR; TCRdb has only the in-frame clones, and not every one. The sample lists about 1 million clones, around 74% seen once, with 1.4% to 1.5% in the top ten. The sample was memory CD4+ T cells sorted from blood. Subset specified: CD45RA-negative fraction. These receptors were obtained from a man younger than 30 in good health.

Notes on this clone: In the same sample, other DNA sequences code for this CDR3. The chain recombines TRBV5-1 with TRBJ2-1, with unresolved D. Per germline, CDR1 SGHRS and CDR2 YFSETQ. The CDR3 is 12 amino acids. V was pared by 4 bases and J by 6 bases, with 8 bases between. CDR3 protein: CASSALGNEQFF. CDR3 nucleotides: TGCGCCAGCAGCGCACTTGGCAATGAGCAGTTCTTC.

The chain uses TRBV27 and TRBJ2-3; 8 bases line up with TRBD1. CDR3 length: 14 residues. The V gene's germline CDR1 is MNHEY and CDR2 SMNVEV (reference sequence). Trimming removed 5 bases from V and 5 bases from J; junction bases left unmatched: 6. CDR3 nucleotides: TGTGCCAGCAGTACGATAGACAGGGGAGATACGCAGTATTTT. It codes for CASSTIDRGDTQYF.